Listed below are T cell receptor beta chains from one sample, sequenced in a study of blood T cell repertoires in COVID-19. Sequencing used immunoSEQ multiplex PCR; TCRdb keeps in-frame clones, though not all of them. The sample holds a few hundred thousand clones; around 87% are singletons and the top ten take roughly 6.2%. Sequenced: peripheral blood. These receptors were collected from a man in his 60s who had recovered from COVID-19. Both conserved end residues are part of each CDR3. A D gene is named only where the DNA matches it firmly. For some rows the clone size is stated as once, few or many, or as a class when expanded; others skip it.

J: TRBJ2-3; size: .; D: TRBD2; V: TRBV5-4; DNA: TGTGCCAGCAGCTTTAAGCGGGGGGCCTCCACAGATACGCAGTATTTT; CDR3: CASSFKRGASTDTQYF
J: TRBJ2-1; size: .; D: .; V: TRBV5-5; DNA: TGTGCCAGCAGCTTGCCCTTGACTTCTTACAATGAGCAGTTCTTC; CDR3: CASSLPLTSYNEQFF
J: TRBJ2-7; size: .; D: TRBD2; V: TRBV5-8; DNA: TGTGCCAGCAACGGGAGGGTAGGTTACGAGCAGTACTTC; CDR3: CASNGRVGYEQYF
J: TRBJ2-1; size: .; D: .; V: TRBV5-1; DNA: TGCGCCAGCAGGCGGGACGGGAGCTCCTACAATGAGCAGTTCTTC; CDR3: CASRRDGSSYNEQFF
J: TRBJ2-3; size: .; D: TRBD2; V: TRBV19; DNA: TGTGCCAGTAGTATGTCGCGGGGGGTCCCCACAGATACGCAGTATTTT; CDR3: CASSMSRGVPTDTQYF
J: TRBJ2-5; size: .; D: TRBD2; V: TRBV28; DNA: TGTGCCAGCAGCCTACCCACAAGTAGCGGGAGACAGACCCAGTACTTC; CDR3: CASSLPTSSGRQTQYF
J: TRBJ2-1; size: .; D: .; V: TRBV2; DNA: TGTGCCAGCAGCGAACAAGGGGCGGAGCCCTCCTCCTACAATGAGCAGTTCTTC; CDR3: CASSEQGAEPSSYNEQFF
J: TRBJ1-1; size: .; D: TRBD1; V: TRBV27; DNA: TGTGCCAGCAGTAGACCGGGACAGATGAACACTGAAGCTTTCTTT; CDR3: CASSRPGQMNTEAFF
J: TRBJ2-3; size: .; D: TRBD1; V: TRBV30; DNA: TGTGCCTGGAGTGGACAGGGGTTCACAGATACGCAGTATTTT; CDR3: CAWSGQGFTDTQYF
J: TRBJ1-5; size: .; D: .; V: TRBV19; DNA: TGTGCCAGTAGTATTGGACAGTATAGCAATCAGCCCCAGCATTTT; CDR3: CASSIGQYSNQPQHF
J: TRBJ2-7; size: few; D: .; V: TRBV12-3/TRBV12-4; DNA: TGTGCCAGCACCACACAATACGAGCAGTACTTC; CDR3: CASTTQYEQYF
J: TRBJ1-2; size: .; D: .; V: TRBV6-6; DNA: TGTGCCAGCGGGTTAGCCTATGGCTACACCTTC; CDR3: CASGLAYGYTF
J: TRBJ1-1; size: .; D: .; V: TRBV19; DNA: TGTGCCAGTAAGAGCAGGTCGAACACTGAAGCTTTCTTT; CDR3: CASKSRSNTEAFF
J: TRBJ1-2; size: .; D: TRBD1; V: TRBV6-5; DNA: TGTGCCAGCAACCCACAGGGGTCCTATGGCTACACCTTC; CDR3: CASNPQGSYGYTF
J: TRBJ2-7; size: .; D: TRBD2; V: TRBV18; DNA: TGTGCCAGCTCACCTGCGGGGGGGACGGACGAGCAGTACTTC; CDR3: CASSPAGGTDEQYF
J: TRBJ2-2; size: .; D: .; V: TRBV7-3; DNA: TGTGCCAGCAGCTTAAGCAGGGGGGAGCTGTTTTTT; CDR3: CASSLSRGELFF
J: TRBJ1-2; size: .; D: TRBD1; V: TRBV5-6; DNA: TGTGCCAGCAGCTTGTACAGGGGAGCGGTGGGCTACACCTTC; CDR3: CASSLYRGAVGYTF
J: TRBJ2-5; size: once; D: .; V: TRBV3-1/TRBV3-2; DNA: TGTGCCAGCAGCCACGTCGAGGAGACCCAGTACTTC; CDR3: CASSHVEETQYF
J: TRBJ2-5; size: .; D: TRBD2; V: TRBV7-2; DNA: TGTGCCAGCAGCTCTTACCCTGGACTAGCGGGAATGGAGACCCAGTACTTC; CDR3: CASSSYPGLAGMETQYF
J: TRBJ2-5; size: .; D: TRBD2; V: TRBV12-3/TRBV12-4; DNA: TGTGCCAGCCTAGCGGGGGCAGCAGAGACCCAGTACTTC; CDR3: CASLAGAAETQYF
J: TRBJ2-1; size: .; D: .; V: TRBV12-3/TRBV12-4; DNA: TGTGCCAGCAGTTTAGTAGCGGATGAGCAGTTCTTC; CDR3: CASSLVADEQFF
J: TRBJ2-3; size: .; D: TRBD2; V: TRBV7-3; DNA: TGTGCCAGCACCTCGGGACTAGCGGGGGGGTTCTTGAGCACAGATACGCAGTATTTT; CDR3: CASTSGLAGGFLSTDTQYF
J: TRBJ2-5; size: many; D: .; V: TRBV4-3; DNA: TGCGCCAGCAGCCAATCGAAAGAGGCTTGGGAGACCCAGTACTTC; CDR3: CASSQSKEAWETQYF
J: TRBJ1-5; size: .; D: TRBD1; V: TRBV7-9; DNA: TGTGCCAGCAGCGAAGCCGCAACAGGGGTTGACAATCAGCCCCAGCATTTT; CDR3: CASSEAATGVDNQPQHF
J: TRBJ2-1; size: .; D: TRBD2; V: TRBV6-5; DNA: TGTGCCAGCGGAACCGGGACTAGCGGAAACAATGAGCAGTTCTTC; CDR3: CASGTGTSGNNEQFF
J: TRBJ1-3; size: .; D: TRBD1; V: TRBV7-9; DNA: TGTGCCAGCAGCGATAGACAGGGGGCGCGTGGAAACACCATATATTTT; CDR3: CASSDRQGARGNTIYF
J: TRBJ2-7; size: .; D: TRBD2; V: TRBV11-2; DNA: TGTGCCAGCAGCTTAGTTAGCGGGAGTAACGACGAGCAGTACTTC; CDR3: CASSLVSGSNDEQYF
J: TRBJ1-4; size: .; D: .; V: TRBV28; DNA: TGTGCCAGCAGGTCTAGGGGACACCTGAACGATGAAAAACTGTTTTTT; CDR3: CASRSRGHLNDEKLFF
J: TRBJ2-7; size: .; D: .; V: TRBV5-4; DNA: TGTGCCAGCAGCGGGACTGGCCTCGGTGAGCAGTACTTC; CDR3: CASSGTGLGEQYF
J: TRBJ2-1; size: .; D: .; V: TRBV28; DNA: TGTGCCAGCAGATTGCGGACCTACAATGAGCAGTTCTTC; CDR3: CASRLRTYNEQFF
J: TRBJ2-1; size: .; D: TRBD2; V: TRBV27; DNA: TGTGCCAGCAGTTCGCTCCCCGGGACTAGCGGTGTGAGGGAGGATAATGAGCAGTTCTTC; CDR3: CASSSLPGTSGVREDNEQFF
J: TRBJ1-6; size: .; D: .; V: TRBV18; DNA: TGTGCCAGCTCACCAGGGAGAGGGATGGATGGTTCACCCCTCCACTTT; CDR3: CASSPGRGMDGSPLHF
J: TRBJ2-7; size: .; D: .; V: TRBV12-3/TRBV12-4; DNA: TGTGCCAGCACGGGGGGCCCCTACGAGCAGTACTTC; CDR3: CASTGGPYEQYF